This T cell receptor beta chain was sequenced in a study of human T cells and chemical hapten exposure. Overall study: Upper-back patch tests with 0.01% DPC were read at 6 days.

Each CDR3 protein is one row after TCRdb ran MiXCR on the RACE reads. The profile shows 190,000 or so distinct CDR3 sequences, around 23% of them singletons. CDR1 is SQVTM, CDR2 ANQGSEA, per germline. V lost 6 bases to trimming and J lost 8 bases, with 14 bases between them. The CDR3 has 12 amino acids. The sample's time point: patch test 3, about 24 weeks after DPC sensitization. As for treatment: therapeutic diphenylcyclopropenone sensitization with weekly scalp DPC. The J gene is TRBJ2-1, the V gene TRBV29-1; D possibly uses TRBD1 or TRBD2 (6 bases each). The sequence was obtained from a woman aged 40 to 49 with alopecia areata. Some clones in this sample may be carry-over from other donors' samples. The specimen comprised whole blood, sampled in connection with sensitization to the hapten diphenylcyclopropenone (DPC). This CDR3 reads CSVVRGGDEQFF. The DNA for the CDR3 is TGCAGCGTCGTCAGGGGAGGCGATGAGCAGTTCTTC.